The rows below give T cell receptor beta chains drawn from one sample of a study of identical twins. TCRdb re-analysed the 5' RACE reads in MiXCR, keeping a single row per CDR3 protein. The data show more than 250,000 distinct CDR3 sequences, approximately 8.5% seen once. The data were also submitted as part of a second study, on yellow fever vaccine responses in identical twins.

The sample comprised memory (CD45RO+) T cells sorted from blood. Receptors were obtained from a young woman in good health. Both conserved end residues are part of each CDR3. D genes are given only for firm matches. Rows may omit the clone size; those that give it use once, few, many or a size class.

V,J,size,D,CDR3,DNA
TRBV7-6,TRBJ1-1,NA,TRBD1,CASSPRIGGLGGGYTEAFF,TGTGCCAGCAGCCCTCGAATTGGCGGTTTAGGGGGCGGGTACACTGAAGCTTTCTTT
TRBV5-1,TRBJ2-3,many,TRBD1,CASSFGQGTSTDTQYF,TGCGCCAGCAGCTTTGGACAGGGGACTAGCACAGATACGCAGTATTTT
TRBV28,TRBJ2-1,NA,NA,CASSSPGGSSYNEQFF,TGTGCCAGCAGTTCCCCAGGGGGGAGTTCCTACAATGAGCAGTTCTTC
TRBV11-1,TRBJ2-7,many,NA,CASSLSHTGLISYEQYF,TGTGCCAGCAGCTTATCGCACACGGGACTGATTTCCTACGAGCAGTACTTC
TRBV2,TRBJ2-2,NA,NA,CASRGGNRLVTGELFF,TGTGCCAGCAGAGGTGGGAACAGGTTGGTCACCGGGGAGCTGTTTTTT
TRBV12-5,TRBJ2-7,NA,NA,CASGLVLGRDNYEQYF,TGTGCTAGTGGTTTGGTACTAGGGAGGGACAACTACGAGCAGTACTTC
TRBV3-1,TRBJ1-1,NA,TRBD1,CASKLVGQGLVGEAFF,TGTGCCAGCAAGTTAGTGGGACAGGGCTTGGTCGGTGAAGCTTTCTTT
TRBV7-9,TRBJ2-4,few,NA,CASSPSTGNIQYF,TGTGCCAGCAGCCCTTCTACGGGAAACATTCAGTACTTC
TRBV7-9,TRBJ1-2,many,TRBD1,CASSPGTGYGYTF,TGTGCCAGCAGCCCGGGGACAGGATATGGCTACACCTTC
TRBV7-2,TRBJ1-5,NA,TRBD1,CASSRTGGNNQPQHF,TGTGCCAGCAGCCGGACAGGGGGTAACAATCAGCCCCAGCATTTT
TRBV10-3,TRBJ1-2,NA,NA,CAISGGGTGDYGYGYTF,TGTGCCATCAGTGGAGGGGGGACGGGCGATTATGGCTATGGCTACACCTTC
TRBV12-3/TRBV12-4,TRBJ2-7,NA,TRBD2,CASRLASGGTAGEQYF,TGTGCCAGCAGACTTGCTAGCGGGGGGACGGCGGGGGAGCAGTACTTC
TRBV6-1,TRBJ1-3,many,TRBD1,CASSPTGDLSGNTIYF,TGTGCCAGCAGCCCAACAGGGGACCTCTCTGGAAACACCATATATTTT
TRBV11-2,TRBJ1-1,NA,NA,CASSTRGGANTEAFF,TGTGCCAGCAGCACCCGGGGGGGCGCAAACACTGAAGCTTTCTTT
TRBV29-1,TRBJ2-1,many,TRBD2,CSVEGLAGGEQFF,TGCAGCGTTGAGGGGCTAGCGGGAGGAGAGCAGTTCTTC
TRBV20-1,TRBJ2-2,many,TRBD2,CSAKTSGREAGELFF,TGCAGTGCCAAGACTAGCGGGAGGGAAGCCGGGGAGCTGTTTTTT
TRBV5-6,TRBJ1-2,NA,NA,CASSGGSGLNYGYTF,TGTGCCAGCAGTGGGGGCTCAGGGTTGAACTATGGCTACACCTTC
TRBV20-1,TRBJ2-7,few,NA,CSATPPRDSYEQYF,TGCAGTGCTACTCCCCCCCGGGATTCCTACGAGCAGTACTTC
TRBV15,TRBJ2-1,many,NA,CATSRDSLGSNEQFF,TGTGCCACCAGCAGAGATTCATTAGGGTCGAATGAGCAGTTCTTC
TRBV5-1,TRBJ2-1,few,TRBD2,CASSSLAGVSEQFF,TGCGCCAGCAGCTCACTAGCGGGGGTGAGTGAGCAGTTCTTC
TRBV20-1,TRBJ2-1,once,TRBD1,CSARGDRGNEQFF,TGCAGTGCTAGGGGGGACAGGGGCAATGAGCAGTTCTTC
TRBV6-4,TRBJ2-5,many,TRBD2,CASTPGLADDQETQYF,TGTGCCAGCACCCCCGGACTAGCGGACGACCAAGAGACCCAGTACTTC
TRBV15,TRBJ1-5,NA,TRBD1,CATSRGSGTGVQPQHF,TGTGCCACCAGCAGAGGCTCCGGGACAGGGGTCCAGCCCCAGCATTTT
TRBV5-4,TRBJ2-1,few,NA,CASTEDTYNEQFF,TGTGCCAGCACCGAGGATACCTACAATGAGCAGTTCTTC
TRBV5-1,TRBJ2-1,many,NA,CASSWDLSSYNEQFF,TGCGCCAGCAGCTGGGACTTGAGCTCCTACAATGAGCAGTTCTTC
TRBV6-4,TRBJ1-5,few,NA,CASSEQADETSPQHF,TGTGCCAGCAGTGAGCAGGCGGATGAAACGTCGCCCCAGCATTTT
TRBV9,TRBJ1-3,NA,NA,CASGRNTIYF,TGTGCCAGCGGGAGAAACACCATATACTTT
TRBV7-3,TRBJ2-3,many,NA,CASSLSVGTDTQYF,TGTGCCAGCAGCTTATCAGTCGGGACAGATACGCAGTATTTT
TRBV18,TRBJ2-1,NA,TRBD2,CASSPVGTSGGRYNEQFF,TGTGCCAGCTCACCGGTGGGTACTAGCGGGGGCCGTTACAATGAGCAGTTCTTC
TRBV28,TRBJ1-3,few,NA,CASSPAGISGNTIYF,TGTGCCAGCAGCCCAGCAGGAATCTCTGGAAACACTATATATTTT
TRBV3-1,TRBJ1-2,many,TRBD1,CASSQGQSYGYTF,TGTGCCAGCAGCCAGGGACAGAGCTATGGCTACACCTTC
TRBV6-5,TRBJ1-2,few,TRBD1,CASSYSGTGGNYGYTF,TGTGCCAGCAGTTACTCTGGGACAGGGGGAAACTATGGCTACACCTTC
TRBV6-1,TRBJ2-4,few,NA,CASSHGGWEYF,TGTGCCAGCAGTCATGGAGGCTGGGAGTACTTC
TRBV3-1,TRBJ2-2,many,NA,CASRTGPRDGELFF,TGTGCCAGCCGAACAGGGCCCCGGGACGGGGAGCTGTTTTTT
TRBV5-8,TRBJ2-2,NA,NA,CASSDGQNTGELFF,TGTGCCAGCAGCGACGGGCAGAACACCGGGGAGCTGTTTTTT
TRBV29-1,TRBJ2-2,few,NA,CSVEQPGAGELFF,TGCAGCGTTGAACAGCCAGGCGCCGGGGAGCTGTTTTTT
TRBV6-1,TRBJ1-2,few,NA,CASRAGQYGYTF,TGTGCCAGCAGAGCAGGGCAATATGGCTACACCTTC
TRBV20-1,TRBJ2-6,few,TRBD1,CSALTGAHLSGANVLTF,TGCAGTGCTCTTACAGGGGCCCATCTCTCTGGGGCCAACGTCCTGACTTTC
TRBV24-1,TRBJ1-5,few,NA,CATSEGGSGNQPQHF,TGTGCCACCAGTGAAGGAGGGAGTGGGAATCAGCCCCAGCATTTT
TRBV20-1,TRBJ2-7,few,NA,CSAADPYEQYF,TGCAGTGCTGCAGATCCCTACGAGCAGTACTTC
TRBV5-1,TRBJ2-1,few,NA,CASSPNPTSSGYNEQFF,TGCGCCAGCAGCCCTAACCCCACTAGCTCGGGCTACAATGAGCAGTTCTTC
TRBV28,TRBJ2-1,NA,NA,CASSFESGNPLAYNEQFF,TGTGCCAGCAGTTTCGAGTCGGGAAACCCACTCGCCTACAATGAGCAGTTCTTC
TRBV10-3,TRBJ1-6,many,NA,CAIGPGHLNSPLHF,TGTGCCATTGGACCGGGACACCTTAATTCACCCCTCCACTTT
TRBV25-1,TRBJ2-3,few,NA,CASSVGRGTDTQYF,TGTGCCAGCAGTGTAGGACGGGGCACAGATACGCAGTATTTT
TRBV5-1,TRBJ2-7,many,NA,CASPLGRAHEQYF,TGCGCCAGCCCCTTGGGCCGGGCCCACGAGCAGTACTTC
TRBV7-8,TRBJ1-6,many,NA,CASSSPPGGSKALHF,TGTGCCAGCAGCTCCCCCCCCGGGGGTTCTAAGGCCCTCCACTTT
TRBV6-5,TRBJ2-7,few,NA,CASSYGLGLADSSYEQYF,TGTGCCAGCAGTTACGGGTTGGGGCTAGCGGACAGCTCCTACGAGCAGTACTTC
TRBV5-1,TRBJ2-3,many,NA,CATSVGGPSTDTQYF,TGCGCCACCTCAGTGGGGGGGCCTAGCACAGATACGCAGTATTTT
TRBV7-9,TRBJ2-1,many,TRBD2,CASSSRDSLAGRQFF,TGTGCCAGCAGCTCAAGGGACAGCCTAGCGGGAAGGCAGTTCTTC
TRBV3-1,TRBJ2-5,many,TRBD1,CASSQSSGTGPWETQYF,TGTGCCAGCAGCCAATCGTCCGGGACAGGGCCTTGGGAGACCCAGTACTTC
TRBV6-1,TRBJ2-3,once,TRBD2,CASSEVILAGGFWTDTQYF,TGTGCCAGCAGTGAAGTGATTCTAGCGGGGGGATTTTGGACAGATACGCAGTATTTT
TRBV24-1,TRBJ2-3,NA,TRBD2,CATSVLAGNTDTQYF,TGTGCCACCAGTGTACTAGCGGGGAACACAGATACGCAGTATTTT
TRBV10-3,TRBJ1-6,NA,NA,CAISEEPGTNSPLHF,TGTGCCATCAGTGAGGAACCAGGGACCAATTCACCCCTCCACTTT
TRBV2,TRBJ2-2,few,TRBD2,CASSVEVAGAGELFF,TGTGCCAGCAGTGTGGAGGTAGCGGGAGCTGGGGAGCTGTTTTTT
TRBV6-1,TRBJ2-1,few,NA,CASNRNYNEQFF,TGTGCCAGCAACAGGAATTACAATGAGCAGTTCTTC
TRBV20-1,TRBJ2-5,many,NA,CSARRGLETQYF,TGCAGTGCTAGGAGAGGGTTGGAGACCCAGTACTTC
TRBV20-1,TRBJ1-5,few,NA,CSARSRVSNQPQHF,TGCAGTGCTAGGTCCAGGGTGTCAAATCAGCCCCAGCATTTT
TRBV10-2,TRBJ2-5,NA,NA,CASSEGDWETQYF,TGCGCCAGCAGTGAGGGGGACTGGGAGACCCAGTACTTC
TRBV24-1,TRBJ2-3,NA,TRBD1,CATSGQGASSTDTQYF,TGTGCCACCAGTGGGCAGGGGGCGAGTAGCACAGATACGCAGTATTTT